This TCR beta chain was sequenced for a study of CXCR3-negative and CXCR3-positive naive CD8 T cells. Points on this clonotype: As yet, its antigen is unknown.

CDR3 length equals 16 residues. General study findings and limits: Researchers reported similar TRBV-TRBJ usage in naive CXCR3-negative and CXCR3-positive cells, though memory differed. Both naive subsets carried similar amounts of surface CD5, so TCR strength was inferred from TRB CDR3 properties. When CXCR3-positive naive cells were set against CXCR3-negative naive cells, the former had more hydrophobic TRB CDR3s.

Each TRB cDNA library was prepared by 5' RACE (with UMI labels). No DNA is given; TCRdb re-called the 5' RACE reads and lists each CDR3 protein once. This sample's table reports approximately 88,000 distinct CDR3 sequences. Sequencing input: naive CXCR3+ CD8+ T cells from blood. Stated subset: CD45RO-CCR7+CD27+CD95- naive CD8+ T cells expressing CXCR3 (TNR3+). The V gene is TRBV12-3 or TRBV12-4, the J gene TRBJ2-1; the TCRdb call, TRBD2, lacks DNA for checking. This receptor was taken from a human donor in good health. Some clones in this sample may be carry-over from other donors' samples. The CDR3 loop is CASSPTAGKDPNEQFF.